This T cell receptor beta chain was captured in a study of T cell repertoires in cytomegalovirus infection. Points on this clonotype: What it binds is unknown.

V trimming: 2 bases; J trimming: 3 bases; junction bases outside the gene matches: 2. Germline V lookup: CDR1 LNHNV, CDR2 YYDKDF (reference sequence). CDR3 size: 15 residues. One entry per CDR3 protein results from TCRdb running MiXCR on the reads. The sample shows roughly 730,000 distinct CDR3 sequences, around 31% of them seen only once. The chain combines TRBV15 with TRBJ2-3, with 10 bases matching TRBD2. The source is a human donor in good health (CMV status not recorded). Some clones in this sample may be carry-over from other donors' samples. Sequences were derived from cultured PBMCs, sampled from culture after CMV antigen stimulation. CDR3 DNA: TGTGCCACCAGCAGAAGCGGGAGGGGAACAGATACGCAGTATTTT. This codes for CATSRSGRGTDTQYF.